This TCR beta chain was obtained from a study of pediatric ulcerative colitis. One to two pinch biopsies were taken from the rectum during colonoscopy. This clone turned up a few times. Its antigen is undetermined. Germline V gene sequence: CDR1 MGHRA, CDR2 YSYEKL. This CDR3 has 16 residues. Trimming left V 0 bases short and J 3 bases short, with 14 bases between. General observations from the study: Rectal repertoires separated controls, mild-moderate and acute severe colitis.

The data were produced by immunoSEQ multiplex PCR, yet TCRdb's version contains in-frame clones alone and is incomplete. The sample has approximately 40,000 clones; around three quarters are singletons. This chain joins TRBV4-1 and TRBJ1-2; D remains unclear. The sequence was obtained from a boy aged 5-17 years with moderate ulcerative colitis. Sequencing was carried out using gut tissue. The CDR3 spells CASSQDRAGNYYGYTF. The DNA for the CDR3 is TGCGCCAGCAGCCAAGATAGGGCGGGGAACTACTATGGCTACACCTTC.